Listed here are 14 T cell receptor beta chains from one sample, sequenced in a study of blood T cell repertoires in COVID-19. The data were produced by immunoSEQ multiplex PCR, yet TCRdb's version contains in-frame clones alone and is incomplete. This sample carries roughly 34,000 clones, roughly 73% of them seen once, and the ten largest clones take about 14%. Source material: peripheral blood. These TCRs come from a man aged 80 or over with active or convalescent COVID-19.

This clone was seen a few times. The J gene is TRBJ2-2, the V gene TRBV7-2; maybe TRBD2 (6 bases). The length of the CDR3 is 14 residues. V was cut by 0 bases and J by 4 bases, with 6 bases left in between. Germline CDR1 SGHTA, CDR2 FQGNSA. The CDR3 DNA follows: TGTGCCAGCAGCTTAGCTAGCGGCACCGGGGAGCTGTTTTTT. This gives the protein CASSLASGTGELFF.

This clone was found a few times. The gene calls are TRBV27 and TRBJ2-1; TRBD2 matches 13 bases. The ends lost 5 bases at V and 8 bases at J; junction bases unmatched: 9. The CDR3 totals 16 residues. Germline V gene sequence: CDR1 MNHEY, CDR2 SMNVEV (reference sequence). CDR3 loop: CASSTWTSGSLYEQFF. CDR3 DNA: TGTGCCAGCAGTACCTGGACTAGCGGGAGTTTGTATGAGCAGTTCTTC.

The rearrangement joins TRBV19 to TRBJ2-3, with 7 nucleotides matching TRBD2. The CDR3 is 15 amino acids. The germline CDR1 and CDR2 sequences are LNHDA and SQIVND (reference sequence). Germline trimming cut 3 bases from V and 5 bases from J; bases unmatched to any gene: 8. The CDR3 nucleotides are TGTGCCAGTAGTATTTGGGGGGGAGCTGGAGATACGCAGTATTTT. Translated, it gives CASSIWGGAGDTQYF.

J is TRBJ2-3 and V is TRBV28; 9 bases are shared with TRBD1. After removal of 5 bases from V and 4 bases from J, the junction contained 10 bases not matched to a gene. The CDR3 has 16 amino acids. The germline V gene encodes CDR1 MDHEN and CDR2 SYDVKM. The CDR3 loop reads CASSKRTGVIADTQYF. CDR3 bases: TGTGCCAGCAGTAAAAGGACAGGGGTAATCGCAGATACGCAGTATTTT.

The chain uses TRBV29-1 and TRBJ1-1; TRBD1 aligns across 8 bases. CDR3 length: 13 residues. The germline V gene has CDR1 SQVTM and CDR2 ANQGSEA. Trimming removed 6 bases from V and 5 bases from J; junction bases left unmatched: 8. The CDR3 DNA reads as TGCAGCGTCGCCAGGGGGCGCCGGACTGAAGCTTTCTTT. Translated: CSVARGRRTEAFF.

This chain connects TRBV27 to TRBJ2-3; D is possibly TRBD2 (5 bases). The germline gives CDR1 MNHEY, CDR2 SMNVEV (reference sequence). This CDR3 region has 14 residues. The V end lost 3 bases, the J end lost 0 bases, and 7 bases lay between the germline ends. This chain's CDR3 is CASSFLASTDTQYF. For the CDR3, the DNA is TGTGCCAGCAGTTTTTTAGCGAGCACAGATACGCAGTATTTT.

This clone was seen more than once but under ten times. J is TRBJ2-1 and V is TRBV9; TRBD2 aligns across 8 bases. The CDR3 contains 13 residues. V gave up 0 bases and J gave up 10 bases; unmatched junction bases: 3. CDR1 is SGDLS, CDR2 YYNGEE, per germline. The CDR3 here is CASSVEPSGEQFF. As DNA, the CDR3 is TGTGCCAGCAGCGTAGAGCCTAGCGGGGAGCAGTTCTTC.

The chain has TRBV2 and TRBJ1-5, with D maybe TRBD1 (6 bases). CDR1 SNHLY and CDR2 FYNNEI come from the germline V gene. The CDR3 length is 14 residues. Trimming stripped 4 bases from V and 4 bases from J, with 11 bases between. The CDR3 DNA reads as TGTGCCAGCAGTGGTTTGACAGGAAATCAGCCCCAGCATTTT. This translates into CASSGLTGNQPQHF. Full variable domain (remainder filled in from reference TRBV2 and TRBJ1-5): EPEVTQTPSHQVTQMGQEVILRCVPISNHLYFYWYRQILGQKVEFLVSFYNNEISEKSEIFDDQFSVERPDGSNFTLKIRSTKLEDSAMYFCASSGLTGNQPQHFGDGTRLSIL.

This clone appeared once. The chain uses TRBV7-2 and TRBJ1-1; no definite D call. The germline V and J ends were trimmed by 1 base and 5 bases, with 11 bases remaining between them. Germline V CDR1 and CDR2: SGHTA, FQGNSA. The CDR3 contains 14 residues. CDR3 coding DNA: TGTGCCAGCAGCTTAGTGAGGTCGCAAACTGAAGCTTTCTTT. Translated, it gives CASSLVRSQTEAFF.

This clone showed up just a few times. The rearrangement joins TRBV2 to TRBJ2-7; possibly TRBD1 for D (5 bases). This CDR3 has 13 amino acids. With 4 bases removed from V and 2 bases from J, the gap between germline ends came to 9 bases. Germline CDR1 SNHLY, CDR2 FYNNEI. CDR3 region: CASSVWGAYEQYF. In DNA, the CDR3 is TGTGCCAGCAGTGTTTGGGGCGCCTACGAGCAGTACTTC.

J is TRBJ2-1 and V is TRBV7-2; 11 nucleotides match TRBD2. Per the germline V gene, CDR1 is SGHTA and CDR2 is FQGNSA. Germline trimming cut 2 bases from V and 4 bases from J; bases unmatched to any gene: 1. The CDR3 totals 15 residues. The CDR3 protein is CASSLRLAGYNEQFF. The CDR3, as DNA: TGTGCCAGCAGCTTACGACTAGCGGGGTACAATGAGCAGTTCTTC.

The chain couples TRBV18 to TRBJ2-3; D gene uncertain. This CDR3 has 13 amino acids. The germline V and J ends were trimmed by 8 bases and 0 bases, with 9 bases remaining between them. CDR1 KGHSH and CDR2 LQKENI come from the germline V gene. DNA for the CDR3: TGTGCCAGCCTACAGACCAGCACAGATACGCAGTATTTT. Translated, it gives CASLQTSTDTQYF. Supplemented by reference TRBV18 and TRBJ2-3, the full variable domain reads NAGVMQNPRHLVRRRGQEARLRCSPMKGHSHVYWYRQLPEEGLKFMVYLQKENIIDESGMPKERFSAEFPKEGPSILRIQQVVRGDSAAYFCASLQTSTDTQYFGPGTRLTVL.

The chain carries TRBV27 and TRBJ1-2; D is ambiguous. Germline CDR1 and CDR2: MNHEY and SMNVEV (reference sequence). V lost 6 bases, J lost 1 base, and 9 bases lay in between. The CDR3 is 13 residues long. The CDR3 loop reads CASSPGVNYGYTF. The CDR3 DNA follows: TGTGCCAGCAGCCCAGGCGTTAACTATGGCTACACCTTC.

The chain links TRBV19 to TRBJ2-3, with D maybe TRBD2 (5 bases). The CDR3 covers 14 residues. Germline CDR1 reads LNHDA; CDR2 reads SQIVND (reference sequence). V was cut by 7 bases and J by 0 bases, with 11 bases left in between. CDR3 region: CASKIASSTDTQYF. The CDR3 DNA follows: TGTGCCAGTAAAATAGCGAGTAGCACAGATACGCAGTATTTT.